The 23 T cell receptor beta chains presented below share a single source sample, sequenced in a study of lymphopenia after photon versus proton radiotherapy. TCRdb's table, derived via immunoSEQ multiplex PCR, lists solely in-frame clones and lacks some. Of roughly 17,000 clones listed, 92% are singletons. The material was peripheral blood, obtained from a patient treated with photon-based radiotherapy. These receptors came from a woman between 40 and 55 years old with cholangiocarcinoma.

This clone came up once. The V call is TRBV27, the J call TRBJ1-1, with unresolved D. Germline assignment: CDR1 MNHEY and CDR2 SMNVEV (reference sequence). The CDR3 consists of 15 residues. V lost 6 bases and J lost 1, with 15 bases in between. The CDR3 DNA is TGTGCCAGCAGCCCAATACTCGACGGGAACACTGAAGCTTTCTTT. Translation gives CASSPILDGNTEAFF.

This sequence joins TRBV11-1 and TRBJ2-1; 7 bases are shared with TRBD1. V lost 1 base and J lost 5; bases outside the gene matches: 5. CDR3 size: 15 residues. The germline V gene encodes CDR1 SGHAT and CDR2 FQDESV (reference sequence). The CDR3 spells CASSLVVTGDNEQFF. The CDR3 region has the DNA TGTGCCAGCAGCTTAGTCGTAACAGGGGACAATGAGCAGTTCTTC. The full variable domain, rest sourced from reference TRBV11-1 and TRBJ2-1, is EAEVAQSPRYKITEKSQAVAFWCDPISGHATLYWYRQILGQGPELLVQFQDESVVDDSQLPKDRFSAERLKGVDSTLKIQPAELGDSAMYLCASSLVVTGDNEQFFGPGTRLTVL.

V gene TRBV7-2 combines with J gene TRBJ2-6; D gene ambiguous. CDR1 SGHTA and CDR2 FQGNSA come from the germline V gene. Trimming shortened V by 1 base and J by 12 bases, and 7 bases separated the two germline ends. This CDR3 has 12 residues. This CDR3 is CASSLGKAVLTF. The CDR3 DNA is TGTGCCAGCAGCTTAGGGAAGGCCGTCCTGACTTTC. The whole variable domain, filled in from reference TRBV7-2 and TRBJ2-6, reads GAGVSQSPSNKVTEKGKDVELRCDPISGHTALYWYRQSLGQGLEFLIYFQGNSAPDKSGLPSDRFSAERTGGSVSTLTIQRTQQEDSAVYLCASSLGKAVLTFGAGSRLTVL.

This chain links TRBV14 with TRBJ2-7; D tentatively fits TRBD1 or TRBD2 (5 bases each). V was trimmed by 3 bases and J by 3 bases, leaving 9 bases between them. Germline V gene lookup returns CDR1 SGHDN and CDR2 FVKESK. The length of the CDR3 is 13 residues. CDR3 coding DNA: TGTGCCAGCAGCCAGGGGACGGACTACGAGCAGTACTTC. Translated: CASSQGTDYEQYF.

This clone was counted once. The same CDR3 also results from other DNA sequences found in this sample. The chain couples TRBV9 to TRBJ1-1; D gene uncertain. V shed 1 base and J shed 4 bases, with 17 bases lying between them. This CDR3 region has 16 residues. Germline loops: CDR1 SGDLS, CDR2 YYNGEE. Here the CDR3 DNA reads TGTGCCAGCAGCGTATCCCCTAGAAGATCAGGCACTGAAGCTTTCTTT. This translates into CASSVSPRRSGTEAFF.

The CDR3 sequence: CASSPLYQGQGGDNEQFF. In nucleotides, the CDR3 is TGCGCCAGCAGCCCCCTTTACCAGGGGCAGGGAGGAGACAATGAGCAGTTCTTC. This chain links TRBV4-1 with TRBJ2-1, with D perhaps assigned TRBD1 or TRBD2 (6 bases each). The CDR3 extends over 18 amino acids. Germline V lookup: CDR1 MGHRA, CDR2 YSYEKL. Trimming left V 4 bases short and J 5 bases short, with 24 bases between.

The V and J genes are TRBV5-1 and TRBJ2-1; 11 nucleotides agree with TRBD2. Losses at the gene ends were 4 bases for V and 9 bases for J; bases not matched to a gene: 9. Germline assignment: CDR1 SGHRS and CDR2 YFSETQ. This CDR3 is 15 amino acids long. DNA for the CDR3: TGCGCCAGCAGCCCGTCTAGCGGGGGGTACGGTGAGCAGTTCTTC. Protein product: CASSPSSGGYGEQFF.

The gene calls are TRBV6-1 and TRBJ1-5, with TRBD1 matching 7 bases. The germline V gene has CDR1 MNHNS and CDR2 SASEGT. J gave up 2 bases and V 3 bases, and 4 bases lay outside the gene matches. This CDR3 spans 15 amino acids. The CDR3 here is CASSDHRGGNQPQHF. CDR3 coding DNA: TGTGCCAGCAGTGACCACAGGGGTGGCAATCAGCCCCAGCATTTT.

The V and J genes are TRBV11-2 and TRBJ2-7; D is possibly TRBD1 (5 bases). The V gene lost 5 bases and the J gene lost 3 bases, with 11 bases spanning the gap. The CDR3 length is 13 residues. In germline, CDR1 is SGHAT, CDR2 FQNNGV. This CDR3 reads CASSGQGLYEQYF. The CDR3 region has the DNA TGTGCCAGCAGCGGGCAGGGCCTCTACGAGCAGTACTTC.

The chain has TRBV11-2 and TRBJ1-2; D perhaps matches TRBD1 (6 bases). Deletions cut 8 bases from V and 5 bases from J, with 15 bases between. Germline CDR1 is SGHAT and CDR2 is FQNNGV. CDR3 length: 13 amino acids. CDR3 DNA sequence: TGTGCCAGCGGTGGACAGTTATCATATGGCTACACCTTC. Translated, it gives CASGGQLSYGYTF.

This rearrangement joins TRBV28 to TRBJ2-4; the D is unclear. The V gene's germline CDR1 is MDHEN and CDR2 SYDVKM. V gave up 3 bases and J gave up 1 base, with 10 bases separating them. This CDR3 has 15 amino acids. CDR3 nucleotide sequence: TGTGCCAGCAGTTTCCGCGGTGGGGCCAAAAACATTCAGTACTTC. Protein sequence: CASSFRGGAKNIQYF.

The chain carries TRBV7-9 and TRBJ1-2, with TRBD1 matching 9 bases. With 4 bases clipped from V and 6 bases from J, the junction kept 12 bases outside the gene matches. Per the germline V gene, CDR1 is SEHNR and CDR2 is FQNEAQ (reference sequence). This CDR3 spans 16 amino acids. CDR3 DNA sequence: TGTGCCAGCAGCTCCGGGACAGGGTATTTTGAGGATGGCTACACCTTC. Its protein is CASSSGTGYFEDGYTF.

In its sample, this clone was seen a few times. The CDR3 DNA sequence: TGCGCCAGCAGTCCGCCCCCTGACTCTGGGGCCAACGTCCTGACTTTC. Its protein product is CASSPPPDSGANVLTF. The chain joins TRBV23-1 to TRBJ2-6; no clear D gene. TRBV23-1 is designated an ORF whose function remains uncertain. The CDR3 is 16 amino acids. The V end lost 4 bases, the J end lost 0 bases, and 10 bases lay between the germline ends.

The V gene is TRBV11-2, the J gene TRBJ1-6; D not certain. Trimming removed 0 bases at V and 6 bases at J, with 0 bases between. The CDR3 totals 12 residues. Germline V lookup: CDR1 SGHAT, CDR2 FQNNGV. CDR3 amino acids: CASSLDNSPLHF. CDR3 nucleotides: TGTGCCAGCAGCTTAGATAATTCACCCCTCCACTTT. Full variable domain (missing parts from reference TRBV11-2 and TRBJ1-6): EAGVAQSPRYKIIEKRQSVAFWCNPISGHATLYWYQQILGQGPKLLIQFQNNGVVDDSQLPKDRFSAERLKGVDSTLKIQPAKLEDSAVYLCASSLDNSPLHFGNGTRLTVT.

The CDR3 loop reads CASSLGLAGVHEQYF. The CDR3 DNA reads TGTGCCAGCAGTTTAGGGCTAGCGGGAGTCCACGAGCAGTACTTC. The rearrangement links TRBV27 to TRBJ2-5, with 10 bases identical to TRBD2. The assigned J gene may be wrong: the sequence end matches TRBJ2-7 better. The CDR3 contains 15 residues. Germline-derived CDR1 and CDR2 are MNHEY and SMNVEV (reference sequence).

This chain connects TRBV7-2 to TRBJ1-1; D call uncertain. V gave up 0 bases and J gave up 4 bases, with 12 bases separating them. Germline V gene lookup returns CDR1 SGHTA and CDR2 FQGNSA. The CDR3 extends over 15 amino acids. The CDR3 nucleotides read TGTGCCAGCAGCTTAGCGGCTTTAGCGGGCACTGAAGCTTTCTTT. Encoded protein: CASSLAALAGTEAFF.

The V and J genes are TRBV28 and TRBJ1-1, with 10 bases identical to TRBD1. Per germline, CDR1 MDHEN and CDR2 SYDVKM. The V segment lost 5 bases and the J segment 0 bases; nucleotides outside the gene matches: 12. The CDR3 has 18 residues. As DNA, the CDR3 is TGTGCCAGCAGTAGAGGGGACAGGGGCTACGGACTGAACACTGAAGCTTTCTTT. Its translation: CASSRGDRGYGLNTEAFF. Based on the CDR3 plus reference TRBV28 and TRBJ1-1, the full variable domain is DVKVTQSSRYLVKRTGEKVFLECVQDMDHENMFWYRQDPGLGLRLIYFSYDVKMKEKGDIPEGYSVSREKKERFSLILESASTNQTSMYLCASSRGDRGYGLNTEAFFGQGTRLTVV.

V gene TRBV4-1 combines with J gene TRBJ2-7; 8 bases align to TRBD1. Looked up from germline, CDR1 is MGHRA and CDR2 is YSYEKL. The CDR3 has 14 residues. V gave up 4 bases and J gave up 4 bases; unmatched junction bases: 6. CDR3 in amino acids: CASSLFQGAYEQYF. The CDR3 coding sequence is TGCGCCAGCAGCCTATTCCAGGGGGCTTACGAGCAGTACTTC.

CDR3 DNA sequence: TGTGCCAGCAGCTTAGCCGACACCTCTGAAGCTTTCTTT. Protein product: CASSLADTSEAFF. The rearrangement joins TRBV7-9 to TRBJ1-1; the D is unclear. The V and J ends lost 0 bases and 6 bases respectively, with 8 bases between them. CDR1 is SEHNR and CDR2 is FQNEAQ in the germline V gene (reference sequence). The CDR3 covers 13 residues.

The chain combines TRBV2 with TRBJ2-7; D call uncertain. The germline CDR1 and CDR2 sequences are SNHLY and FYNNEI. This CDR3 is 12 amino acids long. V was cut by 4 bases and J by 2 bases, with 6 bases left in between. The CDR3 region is CASSGEAYEQYF. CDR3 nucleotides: TGTGCCAGCAGTGGAGAGGCCTACGAGCAGTACTTC.

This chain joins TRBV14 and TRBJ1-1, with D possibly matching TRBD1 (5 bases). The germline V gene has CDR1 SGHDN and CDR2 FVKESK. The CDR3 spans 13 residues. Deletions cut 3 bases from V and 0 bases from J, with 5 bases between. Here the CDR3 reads CASSQDMNTEAFF. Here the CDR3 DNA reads TGTGCCAGCAGCCAGGACATGAACACTGAAGCTTTCTTT.

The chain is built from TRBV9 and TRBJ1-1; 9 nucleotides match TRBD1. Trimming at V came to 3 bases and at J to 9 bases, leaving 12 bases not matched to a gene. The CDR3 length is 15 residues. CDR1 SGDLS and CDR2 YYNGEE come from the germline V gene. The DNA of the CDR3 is TGTGCCAGCAGCGCGGGGGACAGGGACGGTAGGAAAGCTTTCTTT. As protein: CASSAGDRDGRKAFF. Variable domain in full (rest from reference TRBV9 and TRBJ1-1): DSGVTQTPKHLITATGQRVTLRCSPRSGDLSVYWYQQSLDQGLQFLIQYYNGEERAKGNILERFSAQQFPDLHSELNLSSLELGDSALYFCASSAGDRDGRKAFFGQGTRLTVV.

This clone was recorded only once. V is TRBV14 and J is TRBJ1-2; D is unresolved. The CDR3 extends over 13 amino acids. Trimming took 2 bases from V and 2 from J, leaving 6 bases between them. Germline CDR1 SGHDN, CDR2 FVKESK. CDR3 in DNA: TGTGCCAGCAGCCAACGGGAAAACTATGGCTACACCTTC. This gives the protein CASSQRENYGYTF.